Listed below are T cell receptor beta chains from one sample, sequenced in a study of identifying expanded T cells in peripheral blood. TCRdb keeps only in-frame clones here, not all; method: immunoSEQ multiplex PCR. Here the sample spans 70,000 to 100,000 clones, 88% being singletons. Sequenced material: blood. The receptors derive from a person aged 18 to 69 in good health. CDR3s include the opening cysteine and the closing phenylalanine or tryptophan. Fields, in order: V gene, J gene, CDR3 protein.

>TRBV28|TRBJ2-7
CASSSFTYEQYF
>TRBV4-2|TRBJ2-3
CASSQTAGTSGRASDTQYF
>TRBV7-2|TRBJ1-1
CASSLPLSGTEAFF
>TRBV28|TRBJ1-1
CASRSWTDTTEAFF
>TRBV5-1|TRBJ1-4
CASSIDRGPSTNEKLFF
>TRBV6-1|TRBJ2-2
CASSAGLDTGELFF
>TRBV5-1|TRBJ1-1
CASSYTSGTVNTEAFF
>TRBV11-2|TRBJ1-4
CASSYGQTTNEKLFF
>TRBV7-2|TRBJ2-7
CASSWAGAYEQYF
>TRBV15|TRBJ2-7
CATSRGDGWTDSYEQYF
>TRBV28|TRBJ1-3
CASSRTGTRSGNTIYF